The next 13 T cell receptor beta chains were all read from a single sample in a study of blood T cell repertoires in COVID-19. The method was immunoSEQ multiplex PCR; TCRdb's version includes in-frame clones alone and lacks a portion of them. The sample yields 250,000 to 300,000 clones, 80% to 95% seen once. The sequenced material came from PBMCs or T cells enriched from blood (not recorded which). The receptors originated from a young woman who had recovered from COVID-19.

The chain carries TRBV6-5 and TRBJ2-7; no clear D. This CDR3 region has 14 residues. Germline V CDR1 and CDR2: MNHEY, SVGAGI. Trimming took 2 bases from V and 0 from J, leaving 8 bases between them. The CDR3 DNA reads TGTGCCAGCAGTTACGGGTGGAGCTCCTACGAGCAGTACTTC. Translated: CASSYGWSSYEQYF.

CDR3 sequence reads: CAWREYGGSYGYTF. The CDR3 DNA follows: TGTGCCTGGAGGGAGTATGGGGGGAGCTATGGCTACACCTTC. The chain couples TRBV30 to TRBJ1-2, with D possibly being TRBD1 (5 bases). Per the germline V gene, CDR1 is GTSNPN and CDR2 is SVGIG (reference sequence). The CDR3 runs to 14 residues. Trimming took 3 bases from V and 4 from J, leaving 15 bases between them.

The sample holds many counts of this clone. V usage is TRBV30 and J usage is TRBJ1-2; 11 positions match TRBD1. The germline V gene encodes CDR1 GTSNPN and CDR2 SVGIG (reference sequence). This CDR3 comprises 14 residues. V lost 3 bases and J lost 4; bases outside the gene matches: 4. DNA of the CDR3: TGTGCCTGGAGCCGGGACAGGGGGGGCTATGGCTACACCTTC. This gives the protein CAWSRDRGGYGYTF. The whole variable domain, remainder taken from reference TRBV30 and TRBJ1-2, is SQTIHQWPATLVQPVGSPLSLECTVEGTSNPNLYWYRQAAGRGLQLLFYSVGIGQISSEVPQNLSASRPQDRQFILSSKKLLLSDSGFYLCAWSRDRGGYGYTFGSGTRLTVV.

The genes are TRBV5-4 and TRBJ1-5, with D possibly matching TRBD1 (6 bases). V was clipped by 6 bases and J by 4 bases, with 14 bases between them. Germline V gene sequence: CDR1 SGHNT, CDR2 YYREEE (reference sequence). The CDR3 spans 14 residues. In nucleotides, the CDR3 is TGTGCCAGCAAGGAACAGGGAGATAATCAGCCCCAGCATTTT. As protein: CASKEQGDNQPQHF.

The chain uses TRBV7-9 and TRBJ2-1; perhaps TRBD2 as D (5 bases). Germline V gene data show CDR1 as SEHNR and CDR2 as FQNEAQ (reference sequence). Trimming removed 5 bases from V and 4 bases from J, with 15 bases in between. The CDR3 extends over 15 amino acids. CDR3 nucleotide sequence: TGTGCCAGCAGCCCTCATGAGGGCCAATACAATGAGCAGTTCTTC. As protein: CASSPHEGQYNEQFF.

V gene TRBV7-3 combines with J gene TRBJ1-3; D gene uncertain. The CDR3 has 15 amino acids. Looked up from germline, CDR1 is SGHTA and CDR2 is FQGTGA. The ends were cut back, 5 bases at V and 5 bases at J, with 16 bases in the middle. The CDR3 loop is CASSQSLGLRNTIYF. CDR3 DNA: TGTGCCAGCAGCCAATCCCTAGGTTTACGAAACACCATATATTTT.

This rearrangement joins TRBV6-5 to TRBJ1-3; 7 bases match TRBD1. The CDR3 is 15 amino acids. Germline V lookup: CDR1 MNHEY, CDR2 SVGAGI. V was pared by 0 bases and J by 11 bases, with 10 bases of the junction left unmatched. This chain's CDR3 is CASSYSSRGDRAIYF. The CDR3 DNA reads as TGTGCCAGCAGTTACTCATCCAGGGGGGACCGGGCCATATATTTT.

The chain employs TRBV6-2 or TRBV6-3 and TRBJ1-5; D possibly corresponds to TRBD1 (5 bases). This CDR3 contains 22 residues. Germline values: CDR1 MNHEY, CDR2 SVGEGT. V lost 6 bases and J lost 1, with 34 bases in between. CDR3 nucleotide sequence: TGTGCCAGCAGCCCCGGGGCCAATCCGACAGCCTGGGGAGGGAAAAGCAATCAGCCCCAGCATTTT. This sequence encodes CASSPGANPTAWGGKSNQPQHF.

This chain links TRBV6-5 with TRBJ2-7, with 7 bases fitting TRBD1. The CDR3 is 13 residues long. Germline trimming cut 10 bases from V and 9 bases from J; bases unmatched to any gene: 15. Germline V lookup: CDR1 MNHEY, CDR2 SVGAGI. In DNA, the CDR3 is TGTGCCACCAAACCGGGACAGAAATTACGGCAGTACTTC. This gives the protein CATKPGQKLRQYF.

This clone was seen just once. The genes are TRBV7-8 and TRBJ1-1; 7 nucleotides match TRBD1. Germline lookup yields CDR1 SGHVS and CDR2 FQNEAQ. The ends lost 0 bases at V and 2 bases at J; junction bases unmatched: 6. This CDR3 spans 16 amino acids. The CDR3, as DNA: TGTGCCAGCAGCTTAGCCGATGACAGGGTTAACACTGAAGCTTTCTTT. Translated: CASSLADDRVNTEAFF.

The chain couples TRBV28 to TRBJ1-6, with 9 bases lining up with TRBD1. The germline V gene encodes CDR1 MDHEN and CDR2 SYDVKM. Trimming removed 1 base from V and 10 bases from J; junction bases left unmatched: 8. The CDR3 has 16 amino acids. The CDR3 loop reads CASSLSPTGGGSPLHF. CDR3 sequence (DNA): TGTGCCAGCAGTTTATCCCCAACAGGGGGCGGATCACCCCTCCACTTT.

J is TRBJ2-1 and V is TRBV9; tentative D call: TRBD2 (5 bases). V was shortened by 1 base and J by 5 bases, with 13 bases between the two germline ends. The CDR3 spans 15 residues. The V gene's germline CDR1 is SGDLS and CDR2 YYNGEE. CDR3 in amino acids: CASSVLAQPNNEQFF. CDR3 nucleotide sequence: TGTGCCAGCAGCGTACTAGCCCAGCCGAACAATGAGCAGTTCTTC.

This chain connects TRBV15 to TRBJ1-2, with TRBD1 identical over 9 bases. The germline V gene encodes CDR1 LNHNV and CDR2 YYDKDF (reference sequence). This CDR3 comprises 13 residues. V was clipped by 8 bases and J by 4 bases; unmatched bases: 5. CDR3 sequence: CATRDRGIYGYTF. CDR3 DNA sequence: TGTGCCACCCGAGACAGGGGGATCTATGGCTACACCTTC.